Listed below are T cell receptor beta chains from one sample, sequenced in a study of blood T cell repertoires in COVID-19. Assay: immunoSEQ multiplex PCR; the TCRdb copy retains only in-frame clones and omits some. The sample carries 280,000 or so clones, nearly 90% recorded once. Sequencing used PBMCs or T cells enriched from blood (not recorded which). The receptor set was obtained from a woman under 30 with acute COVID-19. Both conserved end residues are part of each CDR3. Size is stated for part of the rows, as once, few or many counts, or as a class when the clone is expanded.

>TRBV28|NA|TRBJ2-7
CASSLSGGSHEQYF
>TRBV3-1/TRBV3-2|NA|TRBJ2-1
CASSQEWLAGDYNEQFF
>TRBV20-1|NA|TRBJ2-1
CSASGPPVLYNEQFF
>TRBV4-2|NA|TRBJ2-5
CASSDQRDSFLETQYF
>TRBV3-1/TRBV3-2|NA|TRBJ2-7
CASSQDLPSGYEQYF
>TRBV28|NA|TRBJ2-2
CASSTGQMNTGELFF
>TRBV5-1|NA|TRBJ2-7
CASSQGLASEQYF
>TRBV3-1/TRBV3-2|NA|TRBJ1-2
CASSQEIGSGTLTYGYTF
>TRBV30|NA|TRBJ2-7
CAWSVSRGPPSYEQYF
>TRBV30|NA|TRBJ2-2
CAWSQQGNGELFF
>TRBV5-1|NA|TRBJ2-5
CASSAGNGETQYF
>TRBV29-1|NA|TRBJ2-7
CSVESDRSYEQYF
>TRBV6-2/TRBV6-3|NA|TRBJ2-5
CASSTSAPLTETQYF
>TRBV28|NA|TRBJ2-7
CASSLAGGPNEQYF
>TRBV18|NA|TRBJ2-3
CASSPPLAGGPTDTQYF
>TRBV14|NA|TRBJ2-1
CASSQTSGRRNEQFF
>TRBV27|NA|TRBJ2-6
CASSFDQGTSGANVLTF
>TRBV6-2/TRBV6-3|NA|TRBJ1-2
CASSYRADGNGGYTF
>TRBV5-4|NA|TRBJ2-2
CASSRTNRGHTGELFF
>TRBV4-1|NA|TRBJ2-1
CASSQDPGPKRDNEQFF
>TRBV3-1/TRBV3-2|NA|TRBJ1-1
CASRGNRLNTEAFF
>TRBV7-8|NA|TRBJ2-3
CASSLAEGAVSTDTQYF
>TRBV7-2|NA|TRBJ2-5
CASSLEASGSPRRETQYF
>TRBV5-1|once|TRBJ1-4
CASREWVSSEKLFF
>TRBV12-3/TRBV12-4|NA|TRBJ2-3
CASSPRSADTQYF
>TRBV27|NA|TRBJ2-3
CASSTYRGGSTDTQYF
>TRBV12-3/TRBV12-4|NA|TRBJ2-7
CASRDSWTYEQYF
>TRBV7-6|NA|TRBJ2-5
CASSFGQETQYF
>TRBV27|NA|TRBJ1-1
CASSPGQEGIGDTEAFF
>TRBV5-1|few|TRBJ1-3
CASSLVGTAYGNTIYF
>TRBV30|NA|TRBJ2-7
CAWSVHGSEQYF
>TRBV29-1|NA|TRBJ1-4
CSVAFGQGVGEKLFF
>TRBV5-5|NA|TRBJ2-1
CASSFGSGSHNEQFF
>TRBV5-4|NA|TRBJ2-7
CASSLGDRDAYEQYF
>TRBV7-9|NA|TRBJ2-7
CASSDGLAGGQTYEQYF
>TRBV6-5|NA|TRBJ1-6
CASSPEDSNSPLHF
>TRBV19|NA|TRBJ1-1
CASTLRAGYTEAFF
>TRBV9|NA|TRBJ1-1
CASSPLDRNTEAFF
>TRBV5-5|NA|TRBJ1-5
CASSLNSDQPQHF
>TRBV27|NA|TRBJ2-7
CASSLPTGPSGGYEQYF
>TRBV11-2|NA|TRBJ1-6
CASSLYPAGLGDNSPLHF
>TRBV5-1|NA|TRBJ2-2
CASSPTDTNTGELFF
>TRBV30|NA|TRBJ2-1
CAWSGLAGALGEQFF
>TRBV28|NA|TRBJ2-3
CASSVTNLGADTQYF
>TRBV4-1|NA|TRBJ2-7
CASSQARGGNSYEQYF
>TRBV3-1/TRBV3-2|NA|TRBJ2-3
CASSHTGLAGLRTSTDTQYF
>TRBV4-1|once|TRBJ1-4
CASSQAEGGSTNEKLFF
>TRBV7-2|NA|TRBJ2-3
CASSFAGLRTDTQYF
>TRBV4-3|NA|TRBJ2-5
CASSQSGDKETQYF
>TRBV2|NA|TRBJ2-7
CASEEQGAPYEQYF
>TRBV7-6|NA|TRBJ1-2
CASSPSQGAGYGYTF
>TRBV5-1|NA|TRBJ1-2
CASSSNRGSYGYTF